Listed below are T cell receptor beta chains from one sample, sequenced in a study of CD8 T cells in Susac syndrome. One entry per CDR3 protein, called by TCRdb with MiXCR from the immunoSEQ multiplex PCR reads. The repertoire holds about 47,000 distinct CDR3 sequences, more than 85% seen once, with 0.41% in the top ten. Sequencing was carried out using CD8+ T cells from PBMCs. These receptors all come from a human donor in good health. Each CDR3 is given with its conserved first and last residue. The D gene is left open where the match is weak. Clone size is stated in some rows and not others, as once, few, many or a class when expanded.

clone_size	d_call	v_call	j_call	cdr3_nt	cdr3_aa
once	NA	TRBV12-3/TRBV12-4	TRBJ1-1	TGTGCCAGCAGCCCCCCCGGTTGGTTAGTTGGAGCTTTCTTT	CASSPPGWLVGAFF
NA	TRBD2	TRBV29-1	TRBJ2-3	TGCAGCGTTGAACGGCTAGCGGGACGTACAGATACGCAGTATTTT	CSVERLAGRTDTQYF
once	NA	TRBV27	TRBJ2-2	TGTGCCAGCCGTGAGTGGACGAACACCGGGGAGCTGTTTTTT	CASREWTNTGELFF
NA	NA	TRBV28	TRBJ1-1	TGTGCCAGCAGTTTAAGAGGCAGGGTTAGGAACACTGAAGCTTTCTTT	CASSLRGRVRNTEAFF
NA	NA	TRBV19	TRBJ1-1	TGTGCCAGTAGTATCGGGGCCGGAGAAGCTTTCTTT	CASSIGAGEAFF
NA	NA	TRBV9	TRBJ1-1	TGTGCCAGCAGCGTAGTAGGTACAGGGTTCACTGAAGCTTTCTTT	CASSVVGTGFTEAFF
NA	NA	TRBV30	TRBJ1-1	TGTGCCTGGACCATGAGCGCTGAAGCTTTCTTT	CAWTMSAEAFF
NA	TRBD1	TRBV13	TRBJ1-1	TGTGCCAGCAGCACCGGACCCGGGACAGGGAACACTGAAGCTTTCTTT	CASSTGPGTGNTEAFF
NA	NA	TRBV20-1	TRBJ2-7	TGCAGTGCTAGAGAATCGCGGGAAAGCTCCGAGCAGTACTTC	CSARESRESSEQYF
NA	TRBD2	TRBV15	TRBJ2-7	TGTGCCACCAGCAGACCCCGAGGACTAGAGGAGACCTACGAGCAGTACTTC	CATSRPRGLEETYEQYF
NA	NA	TRBV4-3	TRBJ2-7	TGCGCCAGCAGCCAAGATATCCGGCGAGGCGGCGGGGAGCAGTACTTC	CASSQDIRRGGGEQYF
NA	TRBD2	TRBV20-1	TRBJ2-1	TGCAGTGCTAGACGTAGCGGGAGGGCCCTCGTGGATGAGCAGTTCTTC	CSARRSGRALVDEQFF
NA	NA	TRBV7-2	TRBJ1-4	TGTGCCAGCAGCCAGTACCGGGATCAACTGTTTTTT	CASSQYRDQLFF
NA	NA	TRBV13	TRBJ2-7	TGTGCCAGCAGCTCGAGGGAAGGGGAGGTCTACGAGCAGTACTTC	CASSSREGEVYEQYF
NA	TRBD1	TRBV10-3	TRBJ1-2	TGTGCCATCAGTGGACAGGGGGTAGGGCTCGACTATGGCTACACCTTC	CAISGQGVGLDYGYTF
NA	TRBD2	TRBV6-5	TRBJ2-1	TGTGCCAGCAAGGGACTAGCGGGAGGGAATGAGCAGTTCTTC	CASKGLAGGNEQFF
NA	NA	TRBV3-1	TRBJ1-1	TGTGCCAGCAGCCAAGAACGGGCGGCTGAAGCTTTCTTT	CASSQERAAEAFF
once	NA	TRBV24-1	TRBJ2-2	TGTGCCACCAGTGAAGGCAGGTCGAACACCGGGGAGCTGTTTTTT	CATSEGRSNTGELFF
NA	NA	TRBV2	TRBJ2-6	TGTGCCAACCACCCCCTCGAGGGCTCTGGGGCCAACGTCCTGACTTTC	CANHPLEGSGANVLTF
NA	NA	TRBV4-1	TRBJ2-2	TGCGCCAGCAGCCAACTAGGACAACCGAACACCGGGGAGCTGTTTTTT	CASSQLGQPNTGELFF
NA	NA	TRBV25-1	TRBJ2-2	TGTGCCAGTGGGGTCACCGGGGAGCTGTTTTTT	CASGVTGELFF
NA	NA	TRBV5-8	TRBJ2-7	TGTGCCAGCAGCTTGAGGGGTGGCGAGCAGTACTTC	CASSLRGGEQYF
NA	NA	TRBV12-5	TRBJ1-1	TGTGCTAGTGGCCGGGGGTCCCCAGCTTTCTTT	CASGRGSPAFF
NA	NA	TRBV27	TRBJ1-3	TGTGCCAGCAGTTTGAGCAGGGGATCTGGAAACACCATATATTTT	CASSLSRGSGNTIYF
NA	NA	TRBV11-2	TRBJ1-2	TGTGCCAGCAGCTCCACAGGGAAGGAGTCCTGGAACTATGGCTACACCTTC	CASSSTGKESWNYGYTF
NA	NA	TRBV7-8	TRBJ1-1	TGTGCCAGCAGCCGAGGGATTGGAAGTGACACTGAAGCTTTCTTT	CASSRGIGSDTEAFF